These 23 T cell receptor beta chains originate from one sample sequenced in a study of blood T cell repertoires in COVID-19. The method was immunoSEQ multiplex PCR; TCRdb's version includes in-frame clones alone and lacks a portion of them. The sample lists more than 400,000 clones; approximately 85% were seen once. Sequencing used peripheral blood. These receptor sequences come from a human donor in a cohort sampled during active COVID-19.

This chain joins TRBV24-1 and TRBJ1-2, with TRBD1 matching 8 bases. CDR1 and CDR2 (germline): KGHDR, SFDVKD. Trimming cost V 4 bases and J 4 bases; bases outside gene matches: 4. The CDR3 consists of 14 residues. CDR3 region: CATSEGQGSYGYTF. The CDR3, as DNA: TGTGCCACCAGTGAAGGACAGGGTAGCTATGGCTACACCTTC.

The chain couples TRBV6-5 to TRBJ1-1; 9 bases map to TRBD1. Trimming at V came to 6 bases and at J to 3 bases, leaving 5 bases not matched to a gene. CDR3 size: 14 residues. Per germline, CDR1 MNHEY and CDR2 SVGAGI. The CDR3 coding sequence is TGTGCCAGCAGAGAGACAGGGGGGGACACTGAAGCTTTCTTT. This translates into CASRETGGDTEAFF.

The chain employs TRBV29-1 and TRBJ1-1, with D uncertain. V shed 1 base and J shed 4 bases, with 7 bases lying between them. CDR3 size: 12 residues. The germline V gene has CDR1 SQVTM and CDR2 ANQGSEA. The CDR3 sequence: CSVEGEGTEAFF. In DNA, the CDR3 is TGCAGCGTTGAAGGGGAGGGCACTGAAGCTTTCTTT.

Points on this clone: No DNA is shown, since the ends of the CDR3 on it are uncertain; the CDR3 is the one TCRdb lists. The chain has TRBV9 and TRBJ1-3; the listed D gene, TRBD1, was not tested against the DNA. Per germline, CDR1 SGDLS and CDR2 YYNGEE. From its first to its last residue, the CDR3 has 20 amino acids. CDR3 in amino acids: CASSPRFFGQGGASGNTIYF.

V usage is TRBV5-1 and J usage is TRBJ2-5; 9 positions agree with TRBD2. V shed 9 bases and J 5 bases; nucleotides not matched to a gene: 14. The germline V gene has CDR1 SGHRS and CDR2 YFSETQ. The CDR3 loop spans 15 amino acids. The CDR3 DNA reads as TGCGCCACCTCCCTCAGCGGGAGGACCGATGAGACCCAGTACTTC. Amino acid sequence: CATSLSGRTDETQYF.

This clone was observed a single time. V usage is TRBV25-1 and J usage is TRBJ1-6, with D unresolved. CDR1 and CDR2 from the germline V gene are MGHDK and SYGVNS. Trimming removed 6 bases from V and 0 bases from J, with 18 bases in between. CDR3 length: 18 residues. CDR3 loop: CASSPLSGTFSYNSPLHF. The CDR3 nucleotides are TGTGCCAGCAGCCCACTAAGCGGCACTTTCTCCTATAATTCACCCCTCCACTTT.

The chain links TRBV27 to TRBJ2-1; 8 bases fit TRBD2. With 5 bases clipped from V and 3 bases from J, the junction kept 9 bases outside the gene matches. CDR1 MNHEY and CDR2 SMNVEV come from the germline V gene (reference sequence). The CDR3 runs to 16 residues. The CDR3 nucleotides are TGTGCCAGCAGTCCCCTGGGAGCGGGAGTCTACAATGAGCAGTTCTTC. Its protein is CASSPLGAGVYNEQFF.

This clone was seen a single time. The chain uses TRBV5-1 and TRBJ2-1, with no clear D. This CDR3 comprises 14 residues. Trimming removed 0 bases at V and 4 bases at J, with 8 bases between. Per germline, CDR1 SGHRS and CDR2 YFSETQ. CDR3 in amino acids: CASSLAARYNEQFF. DNA for the CDR3: TGCGCCAGCAGCTTGGCCGCTAGGTACAATGAGCAGTTCTTC.

The chain employs TRBV28 and TRBJ2-7, with 9 bases lining up with TRBD1. Germline CDR1 is MDHEN and CDR2 is SYDVKM. The CDR3 has 15 amino acids. V shed 5 bases, J shed 2 bases, and the junction held 7 bases outside the gene matches. In DNA form, the CDR3 reads TGTGCCAGCAGTGCCCGGGACAGGGCTGCCTACGAGCAGTACTTC. Protein sequence: CASSARDRAAYEQYF.

This chain joins TRBV19 and TRBJ2-7, with a tentative D call TRBD2 (5 bases). The V end was cut by 2 bases, the J end by 4 bases, with 15 bases between. There are 15 residues in the CDR3. The germline V gene encodes CDR1 LNHDA and CDR2 SQIVND (reference sequence). The chain's CDR3 is CASSIFAGLTYEQYF. DNA for the CDR3: TGTGCCAGTAGTATATTTGCGGGCCTGACATACGAGCAGTACTTC.

The genes are TRBV27 and TRBJ1-6, with TRBD1 matching over 10 bases. The CDR3 is made up of 16 amino acids. Germline assignment: CDR1 MNHEY and CDR2 SMNVEV (reference sequence). The V segment lost 5 bases and the J segment 10 bases; nucleotides outside the gene matches: 11. In nucleotides, the CDR3 is TGTGCCAGCAGTCCATATCGGGACAGGGGCCAATCACCCCTCCACTTT. Translated, it gives CASSPYRDRGQSPLHF.

There are a few counts of this clone. Other DNA sequences in this sample translate to the same CDR3. This chain uses TRBV4-1 with TRBJ1-1; D unresolved. CDR1 is MGHRA and CDR2 is YSYEKL in the germline V gene. This CDR3 has 14 amino acids. V shed 0 bases and J shed 4 bases, with 9 bases lying between them. This CDR3 reads CASSQEGRATEAFF. The CDR3 DNA sequence: TGCGCCAGCAGCCAAGAGGGCCGTGCCACTGAAGCTTTCTTT.

V and J are TRBV19 and TRBJ2-7; 7 positions agree with TRBD1. In germline, CDR1 is LNHDA, CDR2 SQIVND (reference sequence). The CDR3 runs 13 residues. With 5 bases clipped from V and 4 bases from J, the junction kept 5 bases outside the gene matches. CDR3 nucleotides: TGTGCCAGTAGTGGACAGACAGGGTACGAGCAGTACTTC. This gives the protein CASSGQTGYEQYF.

The chain uses TRBV11-2 and TRBJ1-1; possibly TRBD1 for D (6 bases). CDR3 size: 14 residues. Trimming pared 1 base from V and 1 base from J, leaving 7 bases between. Germline CDR1 and CDR2: SGHAT and FQNNGV. The CDR3 nucleotides are TGTGCCAGCAGCTTAGTGACAGGGAACACTGAAGCTTTCTTT. It codes for CASSLVTGNTEAFF. The whole variable domain, filled in from reference TRBV11-2 and TRBJ1-1, reads EAGVAQSPRYKIIEKRQSVAFWCNPISGHATLYWYQQILGQGPKLLIQFQNNGVVDDSQLPKDRFSAERLKGVDSTLKIQPAKLEDSAVYLCASSLVTGNTEAFFGQGTRLTVV.

The chain is built from TRBV9 and TRBJ1-2, with D uncertain. Trimming took off 6 bases at V and 0 bases at J, with 3 bases between the two ends. Germline loops: CDR1 SGDLS, CDR2 YYNGEE. The CDR3 totals 11 residues. CDR3 sequence reads: CASTSNYGYTF. The CDR3 DNA is TGTGCCAGCACTTCTAACTATGGCTACACCTTC.

This chain uses TRBV25-1 with TRBJ2-4, with 7 bases matching TRBD1. The length of the CDR3 is 13 residues. Germline CDR1 MGHDK, CDR2 SYGVNS. V shed 8 bases, J shed 5 bases, and the junction held 6 bases outside the gene matches. The CDR3 protein is CASQSGTENIQYF. The DNA of the CDR3 is TGTGCCAGCCAATCCGGGACAGAAAACATTCAGTACTTC.

The chain carries TRBV7-2 and TRBJ1-4, with 10 nucleotides matching TRBD1. The CDR3 sequence is 15 residues long. The V gene's germline CDR1 is SGHTA and CDR2 FQGNSA. Trimming cost V 1 base and J 7 bases; bases outside gene matches: 3. The CDR3 loop reads CASSLEGQGFEKLFF. The CDR3 bases are TGTGCCAGCAGCTTAGAGGGACAGGGGTTTGAAAAACTGTTTTTT.

This clone was counted once. This rearrangement joins TRBV7-9 to TRBJ2-2; 9 bases fit TRBD2. The ends lost 6 bases at V and 0 bases at J; junction bases unmatched: 8. Germline values: CDR1 SEHNR, CDR2 FQNEAQ (reference sequence). The CDR3 is made up of 17 amino acids. For the CDR3, the DNA is TGTGCCAGCAGAGGGGCTAGCGGGACCGCGAACACCGGGGAGCTGTTTTTT. It codes for CASRGASGTANTGELFF.

The V gene is TRBV6-5, the J gene TRBJ2-7; TRBD1 matches at 10 bases. Germline V gives CDR1 MNHEY, CDR2 SVGAGI. CDR3 length equals 14 residues. The V segment lost 6 bases and the J segment 3 bases; nucleotides outside the gene matches: 5. CDR3 nucleotide sequence: TGTGCCAGCAGCCTTAGGACAGGGGGCTACGAGCAGTACTTC. Protein: CASSLRTGGYEQYF.

J is TRBJ2-5 and V is TRBV4-2; a weak D match, TRBD1 (5 bases). Germline V gene data show CDR1 as LGHNA and CDR2 as YNFKEQ. The V end was cut by 4 bases, the J end by 5 bases, with 14 bases between. The CDR3 contains 14 residues. CDR3 DNA sequence: TGTGCCAGCAGCCCGGTGACAGTGGAGGAGACCCAGTACTTC. As protein: CASSPVTVEETQYF.

The chain links TRBV28 to TRBJ1-3, with 12 bases identical to TRBD1. The CDR3 has 15 amino acids. V lost 8 bases, J lost 4 bases, and 6 bases stayed unmatched. From germline, CDR1 is MDHEN and CDR2 SYDVKM. This chain's CDR3 is CASLRDRGPGNTIYF. In DNA, the CDR3 is TGTGCCAGCCTCCGGGACAGGGGGCCCGGAAACACCATATATTTT.

The rearrangement uses TRBV7-6 and TRBJ2-3; possibly TRBD2 for D (6 bases). This CDR3 is 17 amino acids long. Per the germline V gene, CDR1 is SGHVS and CDR2 is FNYEAQ. Trimming left V 5 bases short and J 2 bases short, with 20 bases between. The CDR3 DNA follows: TGTGCCAGCAGCCCGGGACTCCTTTCACGACTCACAGATACGCAGTATTTT. Amino acid sequence: CASSPGLLSRLTDTQYF.

The gene calls are TRBV5-1 and TRBJ2-2, with TRBD1 matching 9 bases. The V gene's germline CDR1 is SGHRS and CDR2 YFSETQ. J lost 4 bases, V lost 5 bases, and 6 bases had no gene match. The length of the CDR3 is 15 residues. The CDR3 region has the DNA TGCGCCAGCAGAACCGGGACAGGGTTCACCGGGGAGCTGTTTTTT. It yields the protein CASRTGTGFTGELFF.